This T cell receptor (beta chain) is drawn from a study of blood T cells in healthy people across ages. Comments on this clonotype: The antigen is unknown.

Study-wide results and caveats: The study found more naive CD4+ cells and higher diversity in long-lived than aged donors. Older age coincided with a roughly linear decline in TCR beta diversity per million T cells.

A second PCR of 7 to 11 cycles used a sample-barcoded 5' primer and a J-beta primer mix. TCRdb fed the 5' RACE reads into MiXCR, producing one record per CDR3 protein. The repertoire has 1 million or so distinct CDR3 sequences, 25% of them found once; the top ten carry 0.65% to 0.95%. V gave up 7 bases and J gave up 1 base, with 10 bases separating them. There are 13 residues in the CDR3. Germline CDR1 reads ENHRY; CDR2 reads SYGVKD. These data also formed part of another study, on T cells of mothers and their children. From that study: Barcodes and 2-4 random nucleotides were added by M1S in the second PCR.

The TCR comes from a girl aged 2-9 years in good health. This chain uses TRBV10-3 with TRBJ1-1; D is unclear. The sequencing input was blood. The CDR3 DNA follows: TGTGCCATCACTAGAACTGAGAACACTGAAGCTTTCTTT. Encoded protein: CAITRTENTEAFF.